Listed below are T cell receptor beta chains from one sample, sequenced in a study of cytomegalovirus exposure and HLA in healthy donors. Data came from immunoSEQ multiplex PCR; TCRdb stores just in-frame clones and leaves some out. The sample carries some 140,000 clones, roughly 80% recorded once. Source material: PBMCs. These receptors were collected from a man aged 25-40 years in good health and CMV-seropositive. Each CDR3 is given with its conserved first and last residue. The D gene is left open where the match is weak. The size of a clone is reported for some rows only, either as once, few or many, or as a class for expanded clones.

clone size | D gene | J gene | V gene | CDR3 DNA | CDR3 protein
many | - | TRBJ2-2 | TRBV9 | TGTGCCAGCAGCGTTCGGGGGGCGGACACCGGGGAGCTGTTTTTT | CASSVRGADTGELFF
once | TRBD1 | TRBJ2-7 | TRBV5-4 | TGTGCCAGCAGTTCGGACAGGGGCGAGCAGTACTTC | CASSSDRGEQYF
- | - | TRBJ1-1 | TRBV29-1 | TGCAGCGGAAGAGGGGGGGACGGGAACACTGAAGCTTTCTTT | CSGRGGDGNTEAFF
- | TRBD1 | TRBJ2-2 | TRBV7-9 | TGTGCCAGCAGCTCAAGGACAGGGGTAAACACCGGGGAGCTGTTTTTT | CASSSRTGVNTGELFF
once | - | TRBJ2-2 | TRBV11-2 | TGTGCCAGCAGCTTAGATGTTCTTAGCGGGGAGCTGTTTTTT | CASSLDVLSGELFF
- | TRBD1 | TRBJ2-1 | TRBV7-7 | TGTGCTAGCAGCCAGGACAGGGGTAATGAGCAGTTCTTC | CASSQDRGNEQFF
- | - | TRBJ1-5 | TRBV6-1 | TGTGCCAGCAGGCACCTACAGGGCGCCAATCAGCCCCAGCATTTT | CASRHLQGANQPQHF
- | TRBD1 | TRBJ1-2 | TRBV28 | TGTGCCAGCAGTACCCCGAGGACAGGGAGGGAAGGTGGCTACACCTTC | CASSTPRTGREGGYTF
- | TRBD1 | TRBJ2-7 | TRBV5-1 | TGCGCCAGCAGGCCGGGGACAGCCAAATCCTACGAGCAGTACTTC | CASRPGTAKSYEQYF
- | - | TRBJ2-5 | TRBV7-9 | TGTGCCAGCAGCCGCGAGGGGGGGGGACGACAAGAGACCCAGTACTTC | CASSREGGGRQETQYF
once | - | TRBJ2-6 | TRBV29-1 | TGCAGCATCTCGGGCAGGGGGGAGTACGGGGCCAACGTCCTGACTTTC | CSISGRGEYGANVLTF
- | TRBD1 | TRBJ2-7 | TRBV19 | TGTGCCAGTACAGGGGGCGCTTCTTACGAGCAGTACTTC | CASTGGASYEQYF
- | TRBD2 | TRBJ2-2 | TRBV7-2 | TGTGCCAGCAGCCCACTAGCGGGGGTGCCCGGGGAGCTGTTTTTT | CASSPLAGVPGELFF
- | - | TRBJ1-1 | TRBV21-1 | TGTGCCAGCAGCAACCCCTTAACTCCTGGACCGCCTCCCGGGGGCACTGAAGCTTTCTTT | CASSNPLTPGPPPGGTEAFF
once | - | TRBJ1-2 | TRBV5-4 | TGTGCCAGCAGCTTGGACCCGGGAGACCCTGGCTACACCTTC | CASSLDPGDPGYTF
- | TRBD1 | TRBJ2-7 | TRBV29-1 | TGCAGCGTTGGACGGGACAGGGTCTACGAGCAGTACTTC | CSVGRDRVYEQYF
- | TRBD2 | TRBJ2-4 | TRBV5-1 | TGCGCCAGCAGCTTGGGGCGGGAGGGCCCTCGCCGGTACTTC | CASSLGREGPRRYF
- | - | TRBJ1-1 | TRBV29-1 | TGCAGCGTTGATGGAGGTTTGACGAACACTGAAGCTTTCTTT | CSVDGGLTNTEAFF
few | - | TRBJ1-1 | TRBV15 | TGTGCCACCAGCAGAGATCAACAGGAAGCTTTCTTT | CATSRDQQEAFF
- | - | TRBJ2-6 | TRBV27 | TGTGCCAGCAGTTCTCGGACAGATCGTACCAGGGCCAACGTCCTGACTTTC | CASSSRTDRTRANVLTF
- | - | TRBJ1-6 | TRBV14 | TGTGCCAGCAGCCGGGGCGGGAATAATTCACCCCTCCACTTT | CASSRGGNNSPLHF
- | - | TRBJ1-1 | TRBV4-3 | TGCGCCAGCAGCCAAGGTACACTGAACACTGAAGCTTTCTTT | CASSQGTLNTEAFF
- | - | TRBJ1-1 | TRBV5-1 | TGCGCCAGCAGCTTGGGAGAGTGGACTGAAGCTTTCTTT | CASSLGEWTEAFF
- | - | TRBJ2-7 | TRBV30 | TGTGCCTGGAGTCGAAACGGGGGCTCCTACGAGCAGTACTTC | CAWSRNGGSYEQYF
- | TRBD1 | TRBJ2-5 | TRBV7-9 | TGTGCCAGCAGCCGGGGCCCGGTAGGGGGCGCAGAGACCCAGTACTTC | CASSRGPVGGAETQYF
- | TRBD2 | TRBJ2-7 | TRBV30 | TGTGCCTGGAACCCGGCTAGCGGGAAACACGAGCAGTACTTC | CAWNPASGKHEQYF
- | TRBD1 | TRBJ2-5 | TRBV4-3 | TGCGCCAGCAGCCCGACAGGGCGGGAGACCCAGTACTTC | CASSPTGRETQYF
once | - | TRBJ1-1 | TRBV4-3 | TGCGCCAGCAGCCAAGACGTGGTAGCCAGATTCATGAACACTGAAGCTTTCTTT | CASSQDVVARFMNTEAFF
- | - | TRBJ1-1 | TRBV7-3 | TGTGCCAGCAGACTGACAGGAGGCACTGAAGCTTTCTTT | CASRLTGGTEAFF
- | - | TRBJ2-7 | TRBV29-1 | TGCAGCGTTGTCGGAACAGGAGCTGAGTACGAGCAGTACTTC | CSVVGTGAEYEQYF
- | - | TRBJ2-2 | TRBV18 | TGTGCCAGCTCACCCCTTTTTCTCGAGGGCAGGCGGTCCGGGGAGCTGTTTTTT | CASSPLFLEGRRSGELFF
few | - | TRBJ2-1 | TRBV11-3 | TGTGCCAGCAGCCCCTCGGGACTCGGATCCTACAATGAGCAGTTCTTC | CASSPSGLGSYNEQFF
few | TRBD2 | TRBJ2-4 | TRBV4-1 | TGCGCCAGCAGCCCTAGCGGGACTAACCTAGCCAAAAACATTCAGTACTTC | CASSPSGTNLAKNIQYF
- | - | TRBJ1-1 | TRBV2 | TGTGCCAGCAGCCTAAATTCGAACACTGAAGCTTTCTTT | CASSLNSNTEAFF
- | - | TRBJ2-3 | TRBV6-1 | TGTGCCAGCAAAGGGGACTTCAACACAGATACGCAGTATTTT | CASKGDFNTDTQYF
- | TRBD1 | TRBJ2-3 | TRBV4-1 | TGCGCCAGCAGCCAAGGACAGGGGGGAGATACGCAGTATTTT | CASSQGQGGDTQYF
- | TRBD1 | TRBJ2-1 | TRBV5-8 | TGTGCCAGCAGAACTCGACAGGGGGCCTACAATGAGCAGTTCTTC | CASRTRQGAYNEQFF
- | - | TRBJ1-2 | TRBV4-1 | TGCGCCAGCAGCCAAGACGGCAGGGAAGTAACTAACTATGGCTACACCTTC | CASSQDGREVTNYGYTF
- | - | TRBJ2-7 | TRBV2 | TGTGCCAGCAGCGTTCGCAGGGTGGGGGGAGAGCAGTACTTC | CASSVRRVGGEQYF
- | - | TRBJ2-1 | TRBV19 | TGTGCCAGTAGTCGGCCCGCGAGGGAGCAGTTCTTC | CASSRPAREQFF
- | - | TRBJ1-2 | TRBV7-9 | TGTGCCAGCAGCCCACCCCCGACAGGCGTACACTATGGCTACACCTTC | CASSPPPTGVHYGYTF
- | - | TRBJ1-3 | TRBV4-1 | TGCGCCAGCAGCCCTTCAGGTACCTCTGGAAACACCATATATTTT | CASSPSGTSGNTIYF
- | - | TRBJ1-2 | TRBV14 | TGTGCCAGCAGCCAAGGGTTGACAGCCAGCTATGGCTACACCTTC | CASSQGLTASYGYTF
once | TRBD2 | TRBJ2-5 | TRBV7-6 | TGTGCCAGCAGCTTAGCGGGAGGGCCGGGAGAGACCCAGTACTTC | CASSLAGGPGETQYF
- | - | TRBJ1-5 | TRBV2 | TGTGCCAGTTCCGGGAACAATCAGCCCCAGCATTTT | CASSGNNQPQHF
- | - | TRBJ2-2 | TRBV7-9 | TGTGCCAGCAGCCGCCTAGTAGCGGCCGGGGAGCTGTTTTTT | CASSRLVAAGELFF
- | TRBD1 | TRBJ1-2 | TRBV4-2 | TGTGCCAGCAGTCAGGGGTCGACAGGGGGGAATGGCTACACCTTC | CASSQGSTGGNGYTF
- | - | TRBJ1-2 | TRBV7-3 | TGTGCCAGCAGCCCAAATGAGGGCAGTCTCTATGGCTACACCTTC | CASSPNEGSLYGYTF
- | - | TRBJ1-2 | TRBV28 | TGTGCCAGCACTATAAGTTCCTATGGCTACACCTTC | CASTISSYGYTF
once | TRBD1 | TRBJ1-6 | TRBV9 | TGTGCCAGCAGCCCCTGGCCCCGGGACAGTAATTCACCCCTCCACTTT | CASSPWPRDSNSPLHF
- | - | TRBJ2-2 | TRBV9 | TGTGCCAGCAGCGCGAGGGCCACCGGGGAGCTGTTTTTT | CASSARATGELFF
- | - | TRBJ2-5 | TRBV30 | TGTGCCTGGGGAATTGACATGGGGGGAGAGACCCAGTACTTC | CAWGIDMGGETQYF
- | - | TRBJ1-5 | TRBV6-6 | TGTGCCAGCAAGATAGTCGGACAGAGCAATCAGCCCCAGCATTTT | CASKIVGQSNQPQHF
- | TRBD2 | TRBJ2-3 | TRBV28 | TGTGCCAGCAGTAAGAGAGCGGGGAACACAGATACGCAGTATTTT | CASSKRAGNTDTQYF
- | TRBD1 | TRBJ1-5 | TRBV6-5 | TGTGCCAGCAGTTCAACAGGGGATAGCAATCAGCCCCAGCATTTT | CASSSTGDSNQPQHF
- | - | TRBJ1-3 | TRBV19 | TGTGCCAGCGTGGGACTTAGAGTGCCTGGAAACACCATATATTTT | CASVGLRVPGNTIYF
few | - | TRBJ1-4 | TRBV28 | TGTGCCAGCAGTCCCCACGGTGGGAGTGAAAAACTGTTTTTT | CASSPHGGSEKLFF
- | TRBD2 | TRBJ2-3 | TRBV27 | TGTGCCAGCACCCCTCGGGCGGGGGGACACACAGATACGCAGTATTTT | CASTPRAGGHTDTQYF
- | TRBD2 | TRBJ2-3 | TRBV4-2 | TGTGCCAGCAGGACTAGCGGGGGTACAGATACGCAGTATTTT | CASRTSGGTDTQYF
- | TRBD1 | TRBJ2-7 | TRBV11-3 | TGTGCCAGCAGCCCCGGGCAGGGGGTTTACGAGCAGTACTTC | CASSPGQGVYEQYF